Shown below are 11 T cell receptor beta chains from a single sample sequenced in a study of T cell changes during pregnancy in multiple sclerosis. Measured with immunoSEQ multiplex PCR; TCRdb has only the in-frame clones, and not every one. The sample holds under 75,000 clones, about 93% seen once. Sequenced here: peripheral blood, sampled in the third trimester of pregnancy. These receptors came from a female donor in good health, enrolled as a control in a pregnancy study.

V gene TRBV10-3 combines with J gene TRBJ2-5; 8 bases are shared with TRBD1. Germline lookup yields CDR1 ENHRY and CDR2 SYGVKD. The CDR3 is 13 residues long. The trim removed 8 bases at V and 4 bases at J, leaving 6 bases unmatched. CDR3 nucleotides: TGTGCCATCCAGGACAGGGTGGTAGAGACCCAGTACTTC. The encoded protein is CAIQDRVVETQYF.

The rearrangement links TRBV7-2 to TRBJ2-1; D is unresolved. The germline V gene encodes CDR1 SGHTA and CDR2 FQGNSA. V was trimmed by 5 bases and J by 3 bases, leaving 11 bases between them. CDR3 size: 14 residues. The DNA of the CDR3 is TGTGCCAGCAGCCTTCAGGTAGTCTACAATGAGCAGTTCTTC. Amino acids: CASSLQVVYNEQFF.

This CDR3 is CASSYLDRGLFNEQFF. CDR3 coding DNA: TGTGCCAGCAGTTACCTTGACAGGGGGCTGTTCAATGAGCAGTTCTTC. The chain joins TRBV6-5 to TRBJ2-1, with 10 bases lining up with TRBD1. From germline, CDR1 is MNHEY and CDR2 SVGAGI. With V trimmed by 2 bases and J by 6 bases, 7 bases remained unmatched. CDR3 length: 16 residues.

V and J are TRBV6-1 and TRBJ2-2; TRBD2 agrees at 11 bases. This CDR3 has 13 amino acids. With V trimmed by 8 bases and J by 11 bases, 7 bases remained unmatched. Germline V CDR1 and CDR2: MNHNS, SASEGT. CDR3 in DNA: TGTGCCAGCGAGGGCGGACTAGCGGGCGAGCTGTTTTTT. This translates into CASEGGLAGELFF.

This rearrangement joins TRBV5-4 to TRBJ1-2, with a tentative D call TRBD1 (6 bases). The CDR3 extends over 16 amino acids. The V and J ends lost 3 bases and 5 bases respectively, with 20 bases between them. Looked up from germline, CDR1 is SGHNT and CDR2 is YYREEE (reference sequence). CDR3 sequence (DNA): TGTGCCAGCAGCTCCCCGGACAGTCCCGCGCATTATGGCTACACCTTC. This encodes CASSSPDSPAHYGYTF.

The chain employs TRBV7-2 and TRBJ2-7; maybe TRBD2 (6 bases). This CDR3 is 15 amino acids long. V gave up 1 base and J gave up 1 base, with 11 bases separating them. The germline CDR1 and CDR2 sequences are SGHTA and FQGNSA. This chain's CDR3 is CASSLVGGLSYEQYF. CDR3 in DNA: TGTGCCAGCAGCTTAGTGGGGGGACTTTCCTACGAGCAGTACTTC.

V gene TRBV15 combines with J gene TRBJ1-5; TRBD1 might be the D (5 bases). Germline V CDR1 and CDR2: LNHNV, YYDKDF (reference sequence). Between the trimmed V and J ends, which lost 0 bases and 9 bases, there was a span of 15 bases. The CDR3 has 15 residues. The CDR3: CATSRDPTGVGPQHF. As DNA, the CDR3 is TGTGCCACCAGCAGAGACCCCACAGGTGTTGGGCCCCAGCATTTT.

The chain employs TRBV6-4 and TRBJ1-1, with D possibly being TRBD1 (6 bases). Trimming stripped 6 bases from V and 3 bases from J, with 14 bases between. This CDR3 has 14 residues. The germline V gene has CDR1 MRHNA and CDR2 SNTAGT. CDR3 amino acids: CASSFDRSDTEAFF. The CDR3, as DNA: TGTGCCAGCAGCTTCGACAGGTCGGACACTGAAGCTTTCTTT.

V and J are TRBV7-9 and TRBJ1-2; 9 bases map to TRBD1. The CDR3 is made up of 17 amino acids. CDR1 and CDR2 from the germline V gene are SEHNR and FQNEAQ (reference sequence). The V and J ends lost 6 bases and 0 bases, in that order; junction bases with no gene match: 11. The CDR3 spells CASSPTGGRGTNYGYTF. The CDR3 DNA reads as TGTGCCAGCAGTCCCACAGGGGGCCGAGGGACTAACTATGGCTACACCTTC.

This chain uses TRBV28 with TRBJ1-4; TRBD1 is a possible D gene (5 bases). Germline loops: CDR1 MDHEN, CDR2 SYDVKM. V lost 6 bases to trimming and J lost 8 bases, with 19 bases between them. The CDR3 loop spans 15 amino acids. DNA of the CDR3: TGTGCCAGCAGGTGGCGGGGGGTCCAGGGCGAAAAACTGTTTTTT. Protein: CASRWRGVQGEKLFF.

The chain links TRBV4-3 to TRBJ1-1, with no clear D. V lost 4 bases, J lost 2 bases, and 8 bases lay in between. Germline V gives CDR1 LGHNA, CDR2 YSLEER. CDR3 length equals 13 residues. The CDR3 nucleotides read TGCGCCAGCAGCCCGGTATCCAACACTGAAGCTTTCTTT. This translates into CASSPVSNTEAFF.